This T cell receptor (beta chain) was obtained from a study of T cell responses to AZD1222 COVID-19 vaccine. The repertoire was sequenced with immunoSEQ multiplex PCR; TCRdb's copy has only in-frame clones and lacks some. Found here are around 140,000 clones, roughly 85% of them singletons; the top ten hold roughly 8.7%. The CDR3 has 14 amino acids. The V gene's germline CDR1 is MGHDK and CDR2 SYGVNS. V shed 3 bases and J shed 3 bases, with 12 bases lying between them. Study-wide points: Clonal diversity may have been underestimated in mostly white British donors. Nearly half of spike-specific TCRs reportedly target variant regions that are unmutated in the B.1.351 and B.1.1.7 variants. Elevations in Spike-specific TCR breadth and depth followed administration of two AZD1222 doses.

The table lists this clone with a count of one. Its target is not known. The chain links TRBV25-1 to TRBJ2-7; perhaps D is TRBD1 or TRBD2 (5 bases each). This receptor was identified in an adult who received the MenACWY meningococcal vaccine as a control. The sample was peripheral blood, taken 28 days after the second dose of the MenACWY control vaccine. This CDR3 is CASSEQGVLYEQYF. In DNA form, the CDR3 reads TGTGCCAGCAGTGAGCAGGGAGTCCTCTACGAGCAGTACTTC.